A selection of T cell receptor beta chains follows, all from one sample in a study of T cell repertoires in cytomegalovirus infection. These receptors' antigens are unknown. TCRdb analysed the reads with MiXCR anew, one entry per CDR3 protein. This sample has hundreds of thousands of distinct CDR3 sequences, with 25% to 30% found just once. Here the sequenced sample was cultured PBMCs, taken from culture after CMV antigen stimulation. These receptors all stem from a human donor in good health (CMV status not recorded). Some clones in this sample may be carry-over from other donors' samples. The CDR3 runs from the conserved cysteine through the conserved F or W. Each record gives: J gene, V gene, D gene, clone size, CDR3 DNA, CDR3 protein. D genes are given only for firm matches. Size tells how often a clone was seen (once, few, many) or the class of an expanded clone, and some rows leave it out.

j_call: TRBJ2-6; v_call: TRBV7-6; d_call: -; clone_size: few; cdr3_nt: TGTGCCAGCAGCTTAGCCCACACTCGATTCCTTCCCGGGGCGGGGGCCAACGTCCTGACTTTC; cdr3_aa: CASSLAHTRFLPGAGANVLTF
j_call: TRBJ1-5; v_call: TRBV7-8; d_call: TRBD1; clone_size: -; cdr3_nt: TGTGCCAGCAGCTTAGCGGACCAGGGGGGTCAGCCCCAGCATTTT; cdr3_aa: CASSLADQGGQPQHF
j_call: TRBJ1-1; v_call: TRBV7-3; d_call: -; clone_size: -; cdr3_nt: TGTGCCAGCAGCTTAAATGGTTATGGGAACACTGAAGCTTTCTTT; cdr3_aa: CASSLNGYGNTEAFF
j_call: TRBJ2-7; v_call: TRBV11-2; d_call: TRBD1; clone_size: -; cdr3_nt: TGTGCCAGCAGCTTAAAATCCGGGACAGGGCAGTACTTC; cdr3_aa: CASSLKSGTGQYF
j_call: TRBJ1-1; v_call: TRBV7-9; d_call: -; clone_size: -; cdr3_nt: TGTGCCAGCAGCTTAGAGGGGGTTGGGAACACTGAAGCTTTCTTT; cdr3_aa: CASSLEGVGNTEAFF
j_call: TRBJ2-1; v_call: TRBV19; d_call: TRBD2; clone_size: -; cdr3_nt: TGTGCCAGTACCACGGACAGGCCTGGGTGGACTAGCGGAACGTACAATGAGCAGTTCTTC; cdr3_aa: CASTTDRPGWTSGTYNEQFF
j_call: TRBJ1-1; v_call: TRBV9; d_call: TRBD1; clone_size: -; cdr3_nt: TGTGCCAGCAGCGTAGTTATCTCAGGGACAGGTGAAGCTTTCTTT; cdr3_aa: CASSVVISGTGEAFF
j_call: TRBJ1-3; v_call: TRBV7-8; d_call: TRBD1; clone_size: few; cdr3_nt: TGTGCCAGCAGCCCAGTGACAGGGTCTGGAAACACCATATATTTT; cdr3_aa: CASSPVTGSGNTIYF
j_call: TRBJ1-1; v_call: TRBV19; d_call: -; clone_size: -; cdr3_nt: TGTGCCAGTAGTAGGGGACGTCCTGAAGCTTTCTTT; cdr3_aa: CASSRGRPEAFF
j_call: TRBJ1-2; v_call: TRBV7-2; d_call: -; clone_size: many; cdr3_nt: TGTGCCAGCAGCTTGGATGGCAGGGCCAACTATGGCTACACCTTC; cdr3_aa: CASSLDGRANYGYTF
j_call: TRBJ1-3; v_call: TRBV7-2; d_call: -; clone_size: many; cdr3_nt: TGTGCCAGCAGCTCGGGGGACCCTAGCTCTGGAAACACCATATATTTT; cdr3_aa: CASSSGDPSSGNTIYF
j_call: TRBJ1-1; v_call: TRBV7-9; d_call: -; clone_size: few; cdr3_nt: TGTGCCAGCAGCCCCGGATCCTCCGGTGAAGCTTTCTTT; cdr3_aa: CASSPGSSGEAFF
j_call: TRBJ2-6; v_call: TRBV18; d_call: -; clone_size: few; cdr3_nt: TGTGCCAGCTCACCACCGGAGAAGCGTGGGGCCAACGTCCTGACTTTC; cdr3_aa: CASSPPEKRGANVLTF
j_call: TRBJ2-3; v_call: TRBV7-6; d_call: TRBD1; clone_size: few; cdr3_nt: TGTGCCAGCAGCCCCGGACAGGGACCCACAGATACGCAGTATTTT; cdr3_aa: CASSPGQGPTDTQYF
j_call: TRBJ1-4; v_call: TRBV6-6; d_call: -; clone_size: -; cdr3_nt: TGTGCCAGCACGGGGGGGCCCGCAACTAATGAAAAACTGTTTTTT; cdr3_aa: CASTGGPATNEKLFF